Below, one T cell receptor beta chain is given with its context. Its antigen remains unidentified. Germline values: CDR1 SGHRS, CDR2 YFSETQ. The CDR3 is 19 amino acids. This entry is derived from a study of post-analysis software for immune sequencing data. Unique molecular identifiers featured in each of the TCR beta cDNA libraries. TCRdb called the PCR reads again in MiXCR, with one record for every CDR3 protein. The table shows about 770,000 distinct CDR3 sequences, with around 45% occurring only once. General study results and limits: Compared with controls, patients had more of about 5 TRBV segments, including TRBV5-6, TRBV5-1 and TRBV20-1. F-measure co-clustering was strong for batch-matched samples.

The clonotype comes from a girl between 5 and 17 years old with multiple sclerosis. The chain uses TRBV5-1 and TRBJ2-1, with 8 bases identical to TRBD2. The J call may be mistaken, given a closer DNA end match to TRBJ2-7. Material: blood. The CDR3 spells CASSLGLAGNIPSYNEQYF. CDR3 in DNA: TGCGCCAGCAGCTTGGGGCTAGCGGGTAACATCCCCTCCTACAATGAGCAGTACTTC.